The 22 T cell receptor beta chains given below trace back to one sample, sequenced in a study of blood T cell dynamics during melanoma immunotherapy. Clones were sequenced by immunoSEQ multiplex PCR, and TCRdb holds only the in-frame ones, with some missing. The sample shows 11,000 to 15,000 clones, approximately 90% of them seen only once. Time point here: pre-treatment baseline. Specimen: blood, collected from a patient treated with checkpoint blockade. Receptors originate from a human donor with melanoma.

The chain links TRBV7-9 to TRBJ1-5; the D gene is possibly TRBD1 (5 bases). Trimming took off 5 bases at V and 0 bases at J, with 8 bases between the two ends. The CDR3 consists of 14 residues. Germline assignment: CDR1 SEHNR and CDR2 FQNEAQ (reference sequence). In DNA, the CDR3 is TGTGCCAGCAGCCGGGACGGTAGCAATCAGCCCCAGCATTTT. Translation gives CASSRDGSNQPQHF.

This clone has only one observation. The V call is TRBV9, the J call TRBJ1-2; 9 positions agree with TRBD1. From germline, CDR1 is SGDLS and CDR2 YYNGEE. Germline trimming cut 2 bases from V and 4 bases from J; bases unmatched to any gene: 6. The CDR3 is 15 amino acids. CDR3 nucleotides: TGTGCCAGCAGCGTTCAGACAGGGGGTAGCTATGGCTACACCTTC. It specifies CASSVQTGGSYGYTF.

This clone was recorded once. This rearrangement joins TRBV4-1 to TRBJ1-2; the D gene is possibly TRBD1 (5 bases). CDR1 MGHRA and CDR2 YSYEKL come from the germline V gene. Trimming pared 4 bases from V and 5 bases from J, leaving 23 bases between. CDR3 length: 17 amino acids. The CDR3 region has the DNA TGCGCCAGCAGCCCCACTGGATCAGGGACTACACTGTATGGCTACACCTTC. Translating gives CASSPTGSGTTLYGYTF.

The chain couples TRBV6-5 to TRBJ1-5; TRBD1 aligns across 10 bases. The length of the CDR3 is 15 residues. Unmatched junction bases numbered 1, after V lost 0 bases and J lost 5 bases. Looked up from germline, CDR1 is MNHEY and CDR2 is SVGAGI. The CDR3 region has the DNA TGTGCCAGCAGTTACTCCGGGACAGGGGATCAGCCCCAGCATTTT. Its protein product is CASSYSGTGDQPQHF.

This sequence joins TRBV7-3 and TRBJ2-5; TRBD1 agrees at 12 bases. Trimming took 4 bases from V and 4 from J; bases not matched to a gene: 7. CDR1 SGHTA and CDR2 FQGTGA come from the germline V gene. The CDR3 length is 16 residues. DNA of the CDR3: TGTGCCAGCAGCTCATCCGGGACAGGGGGCGGAGAGACCCAGTACTTC. Translation gives CASSSSGTGGGETQYF.

The V and J genes are TRBV2 and TRBJ1-2; a weak D match, TRBD1 (5 bases). This CDR3 region has 14 residues. Looked up from germline, CDR1 is SNHLY and CDR2 is FYNNEI. The V end was cut by 0 bases, the J end by 4 bases, with 9 bases between. The CDR3 is CASSEALRGYGYTF. CDR3 bases: TGTGCCAGCAGTGAAGCGCTAAGGGGCTATGGCTACACCTTC.

The chain is built from TRBV7-8 and TRBJ2-1; no reliable D call. CDR1 and CDR2 (germline): SGHVS, FQNEAQ. The CDR3 loop spans 14 amino acids. The V and J ends lost 5 bases and 4 bases respectively, with 12 bases between them. CDR3 in amino acids: CASSARTFYNEQFF. The CDR3 region has the DNA TGTGCCAGCAGCGCAAGGACCTTTTACAATGAGCAGTTCTTC.

This sequence joins TRBV4-3 and TRBJ1-6; perhaps TRBD1 as D (5 bases). Trimming took off 4 bases at V and 7 bases at J, with 11 bases between the two ends. CDR3 length: 14 residues. CDR1 is LGHNA, CDR2 YSLEER, per germline. The DNA of the CDR3 is TGCGCCAGCAGCCGGGACGGGGTAAATTCACCCCTCCACTTT. Amino acids: CASSRDGVNSPLHF.

The gene calls are TRBV6-5 and TRBJ2-2, with a weak D call TRBD2 (6 bases). The CDR3 runs to 15 residues. Looked up from germline, CDR1 is MNHEY and CDR2 is SVGAGI. V dropped 2 bases and J dropped 5 bases, with 12 bases sitting between them. The CDR3 loop is CASSYNGGWTGELFF. The CDR3 DNA sequence: TGTGCCAGCAGTTACAACGGGGGATGGACCGGGGAGCTGTTTTTT.

V is TRBV6-1 and J is TRBJ2-2; 9 bases match TRBD2. J lost 0 bases, V lost 3 bases, and 8 bases had no gene match. Looked up from germline, CDR1 is MNHNS and CDR2 is SASEGT. This CDR3 spans 18 amino acids. The CDR3 DNA follows: TGTGCCAGCAGTGATGTCCTAGCGGGGTTAACGAACACCGGGGAGCTGTTTTTT. Translating it yields CASSDVLAGLTNTGELFF.

The chain couples TRBV19 to TRBJ1-1; D gene uncertain. Germline values: CDR1 LNHDA, CDR2 SQIVND (reference sequence). Trimming removed 6 bases from V and 1 base from J, with 9 bases in between. This CDR3 has 13 residues. The CDR3 protein is CASSATGNTEAFF. The CDR3 nucleotides read TGTGCCAGTAGCGCTACGGGGAACACTGAAGCTTTCTTT.

The rearrangement uses TRBV6-6 and TRBJ2-7; D possibly corresponds to TRBD1 (5 bases). The V gene's germline CDR1 is MNHNY and CDR2 SVGAGI (reference sequence). V was shortened by 8 bases and J by 4 bases, with 15 bases between the two germline ends. This CDR3 is built from 13 residues. The CDR3 nucleotides read TGTGCCAGCGCCCTAGGGCAGGGTTACGAGCAGTACTTC. It encodes CASALGQGYEQYF.

This sequence joins TRBV5-1 and TRBJ2-1, with D uncertain. Per the germline V gene, CDR1 is SGHRS and CDR2 is YFSETQ. This CDR3 has 13 amino acids. Trimming left V 0 bases short and J 6 bases short, with 7 bases between. In nucleotides, the CDR3 is TGCGCCAGCAGCTTGGGCAGACCCAATGAGCAGTTCTTC. It translates to CASSLGRPNEQFF.

The chain couples TRBV7-2 to TRBJ1-1; no definite D call. CDR3 length: 14 amino acids. The V gene lost 5 bases and the J gene lost 5 bases, with 15 bases spanning the gap. Germline V gives CDR1 SGHTA, CDR2 FQGNSA. As DNA, the CDR3 is TGTGCCAGCAGCAAAAGTAAGGAGAATACTGAAGCTTTCTTT. Translating it yields CASSKSKENTEAFF.

The chain joins TRBV19 to TRBJ2-7; 16 positions agree with TRBD2. This CDR3 contains 16 residues. V lost 3 bases and J lost 3; bases outside the gene matches: 2. Germline V lookup: CDR1 LNHDA, CDR2 SQIVND (reference sequence). The CDR3: CASSMGTSGGGYEQYF. Written as DNA, the CDR3 is TGTGCCAGTAGTATGGGGACTAGCGGGGGGGGCTACGAGCAGTACTTC.

The chain recombines TRBV9 with TRBJ1-1; the D is unclear. Trimming removed 0 bases from V and 1 base from J, with 7 bases in between. The CDR3 totals 14 residues. Germline assignment: CDR1 SGDLS and CDR2 YYNGEE. This CDR3 is CASSVATRNTEAFF. The CDR3 nucleotides are TGTGCCAGCAGCGTAGCTACGAGGAACACTGAAGCTTTCTTT.

The chain recombines TRBV6-5 with TRBJ1-6; D is uncertain. Trimming took 1 base from V and 4 from J, leaving 5 bases between them. The germline V gene encodes CDR1 MNHEY and CDR2 SVGAGI. The length of the CDR3 is 14 residues. In DNA form, the CDR3 reads TGTGCCAGCAGTTACTTGGAATATAATTCACCCCTCCACTTT. This translates into CASSYLEYNSPLHF.

DNA of the CDR3: TGTGCCAGCAGCCCAAGGACCGGGAACTACGAGCAGTACTTC. As protein: CASSPRTGNYEQYF. The rearrangement joins TRBV7-2 to TRBJ2-7, with D possibly TRBD2 on 5 matching bases. Between the trimmed V and J ends, which lost 5 bases and 3 bases, there was a span of 14 bases. CDR1 and CDR2 (germline): SGHTA, FQGNSA. The CDR3 is 14 amino acids.

The V call is TRBV7-3, the J call TRBJ2-5; D ambiguous. CDR1 SGHTA and CDR2 FQGTGA come from the germline V gene. V was pared by 1 base and J by 2 bases, with 5 bases between. CDR3 length: 13 amino acids. The CDR3, as DNA: TGTGCCAGCAGCTTAATGGAACAAGAGACCCAGTACTTC. It codes for CASSLMEQETQYF.

The CDR3: CASSAGTGAFYGYTF. CDR3 nucleotide sequence: TGTGCCAGCAGCGCGGGGACAGGGGCATTCTATGGCTACACCTTC. V is TRBV9 and J is TRBJ1-2, with 10 bases identical to TRBD1. The CDR3 runs to 15 residues. The V gene's germline CDR1 is SGDLS and CDR2 YYNGEE. Trimming removed 3 bases from V and 4 bases from J; junction bases left unmatched: 6. The full variable domain, rest sourced from reference TRBV9 and TRBJ1-2, is DSGVTQTPKHLITATGQRVTLRCSPRSGDLSVYWYQQSLDQGLQFLIQYYNGEERAKGNILERFSAQQFPDLHSELNLSSLELGDSALYFCASSAGTGAFYGYTFGSGTRLTVV.

This clone was counted between two and nine times. V is TRBV2 and J is TRBJ1-5, with TRBD1 matching 8 bases. The junction had 5 bases not matched to a gene; V was cut back by 6 bases and J by 7 bases. The CDR3 length is 13 residues. From germline, CDR1 is SNHLY and CDR2 FYNNEI. The CDR3 DNA reads as TGTGCCAGCAGGAGGACAGGGCGCCAGCCCCAGCATTTT. Protein sequence: CASRRTGRQPQHF. The entire variable domain, with the rest obtained from reference TRBV2 and TRBJ1-5, is as follows: EPEVTQTPSHQVTQMGQEVILRCVPISNHLYFYWYRQILGQKVEFLVSFYNNEISEKSEIFDDQFSVERPDGSNFTLKIRSTKLEDSAMYFCASRRTGRQPQHFGDGTRLSIL.

The rearrangement links TRBV10-2 to TRBJ2-7; D might be TRBD2 (5 bases). V lost 9 bases to trimming and J lost 0 bases, with 15 bases between them. From germline, CDR1 is WSHSY and CDR2 SAAADI. CDR3 length equals 14 residues. As DNA, the CDR3 is TGCGCCAGTACCGTAGGAGGTCGCTCCTACGAGCAGTACTTC. It codes for CASTVGGRSYEQYF.